These 28 T cell receptor beta chains were all obtained from the same sample, sequenced in a study of cytomegalovirus exposure and HLA in healthy donors. PCR primers comprised 60 Vbeta and 13 Jbeta primers. Produced via immunoSEQ multiplex PCR; TCRdb's table is partial and in-frame only. The sample yields about 160,000 clones, approximately 78% seen once. The sample was PBMCs. Receptors originate from a woman aged 18-35 years in good health and CMV-seronegative.

This chain links TRBV27 with TRBJ2-7; TRBD2 matches 9 bases. The V gene end was trimmed by 1 base and the J gene end by 5 bases; junction bases not matched to a gene: 6. CDR3 length equals 15 residues. Germline CDR1 MNHEY, CDR2 SMNVEV (reference sequence). Here the CDR3 DNA reads TGTGCCAGCAGTTTATTTCTAGCGGGAAGGAACGAGCAGTACTTC. This sequence encodes CASSLFLAGRNEQYF.

The chain has TRBV28 and TRBJ1-6, with no clear D. There are 11 residues in the CDR3. V was clipped by 4 bases and J by 17 bases, with 12 bases between them. The V gene's germline CDR1 is MDHEN and CDR2 SYDVKM. This chain's CDR3 is CASSSRAGIHF. The CDR3 bases are TGTGCCAGCAGTTCTCGGGCCGGGATCCACTTT. Full variable domain (rest looked up from reference TRBV28 and TRBJ1-6): DVKVTQSSRYLVKRTGEKVFLECVQDMDHENMFWYRQDPGLGLRLIYFSYDVKMKEKGDIPEGYSVSREKKERFSLILESASTNQTSMYLCASSSRAGIHFGNGTRLTVT.

The table lists this clone with a count of one. The J gene is TRBJ2-1, the V gene TRBV7-8; D remains ambiguous. The V gene's germline CDR1 is SGHVS and CDR2 FQNEAQ. The CDR3 covers 16 residues. V shed 4 bases and J shed 4 bases, with 17 bases lying between them. DNA of the CDR3: TGTGCCAGCAGCTCCGCGATTGTGAGAGATTACAATGAGCAGTTCTTC. Translating gives CASSSAIVRDYNEQFF.

The genes are TRBV28 and TRBJ1-2; D might be TRBD1 (6 bases). V was clipped by 6 bases and J by 4 bases, with 9 bases between them. Germline V CDR1 and CDR2: MDHEN, SYDVKM. This CDR3 contains 12 residues. CDR3 DNA sequence: TGTGCCAGCAGCAGGGGTTTCTATGGCTACACCTTC. Protein sequence: CASSRGFYGYTF.

The chain recombines TRBV28 with TRBJ1-6; 7 nucleotides agree with TRBD1. The junction had 11 bases not matched to a gene; V was cut back by 4 bases and J by 8 bases. The germline CDR1 and CDR2 sequences are MDHEN and SYDVKM. This CDR3 region has 16 residues. CDR3 bases: TGTGCCAGCAGTTCAGGGGACAGTGGGGTTGATTCACCCCTCCACTTT. This codes for CASSSGDSGVDSPLHF.

The chain links TRBV5-1 to TRBJ1-1; D gene ambiguous. The CDR3 is made up of 14 amino acids. The germline CDR1 and CDR2 sequences are SGHRS and YFSETQ. Trimming stripped 5 bases from V and 1 base from J, with 12 bases between. The CDR3: CASRPGPGNTEAFF. The CDR3 nucleotides are TGCGCCAGCAGACCCGGCCCGGGGAACACTGAAGCTTTCTTT.

The rearrangement uses TRBV21-1 and TRBJ1-3; TRBD1, the table's D call, was not compared with the DNA. TRBV21-1 is an annotated pseudogene. There are 20 residues in the CDR3. The CDR3 spells CASSKDRFRDRSRSGNTIYF. As DNA, the CDR3 is TGTGCCAGCAGCAAAGATCGTTTCCGGGACAGATCTCGCTCTGGAAACACCATATATTTT.

The chain joins TRBV29-1 to TRBJ2-1, with 9 nucleotides matching TRBD2. The V segment lost 6 bases and the J segment 8 bases; nucleotides outside the gene matches: 11. The V gene's germline CDR1 is SQVTM and CDR2 ANQGSEA. The CDR3 sequence is 14 residues long. CDR3 sequence (DNA): TGCAGCGTGACTTGGGGGACTAGCCCCGATGAGCAGTTCTTC. Translated: CSVTWGTSPDEQFF.

The rearrangement joins TRBV12-5 to TRBJ1-1; no clear D gene. Germline V gives CDR1 LGHNT, CDR2 FRNRAP. This CDR3 spans 13 amino acids. The V and J ends lost 6 bases and 1 base respectively, with 9 bases between them. CDR3: CASGLSRNTEAFF. The CDR3 DNA reads TGTGCTAGTGGACTATCCCGGAACACTGAAGCTTTCTTT. Complete variable domain (other parts from reference TRBV12-5 and TRBJ1-1): DARVTQTPRHKVTEMGQEVTMRCQPILGHNTVFWYRQTMMQGLELLAYFRNRAPLDDSGMPKDRFSAEMPDATLATLKIQPSEPRDSAVYFCASGLSRNTEAFFGQGTRLTVV.

The chain couples TRBV5-1 to TRBJ2-3; unclear D gene. Germline V CDR1 and CDR2: SGHRS, YFSETQ. This CDR3 spans 13 amino acids. Trimming left V 4 bases short and J 5 bases short, with 11 bases between. The CDR3 DNA is TGCGCCAGCAGCCCCACAACGCAAGATACGCAGTATTTT. Residues: CASSPTTQDTQYF.

This clone was recorded a few times. The genes are TRBV18 and TRBJ2-7; a weak D match, TRBD2 (5 bases). Deletions cut 3 bases from V and 0 bases from J, with 12 bases between. The CDR3 length is 15 residues. From germline, CDR1 is KGHSH and CDR2 LQKENI. The CDR3 spells CASSPQDGDSYEQYF. As DNA, the CDR3 is TGTGCCAGCTCACCCCAAGACGGGGACTCCTACGAGCAGTACTTC.

This chain links TRBV2 with TRBJ2-7; tentative D call: TRBD2 (6 bases). CDR1 and CDR2 (germline): SNHLY, FYNNEI. Deletions cut 4 bases from V and 0 bases from J, with 10 bases between. This CDR3 comprises 14 residues. Here the CDR3 reads CASSGGLLSYEQYF. Here the CDR3 DNA reads TGTGCCAGCAGTGGGGGACTCCTCTCCTACGAGCAGTACTTC.

This clone was seen a single time. V gene TRBV7-9 combines with J gene TRBJ1-4; tentatively, D is TRBD1 (5 bases). This CDR3 spans 12 amino acids. Trimming shortened V by 8 bases and J by 8 bases, and 12 bases separated the two germline ends. CDR1 and CDR2 from the germline V gene are SEHNR and FQNEAQ (reference sequence). The CDR3 spells CASAGNGEKLFF. CDR3 coding DNA: TGTGCCAGCGCAGGGAATGGAGAAAAACTGTTTTTT.

V gene TRBV28 combines with J gene TRBJ1-1; D is uncertain. CDR3 length: 12 residues. V was shortened by 8 bases and J by 0 bases, with 7 bases between the two germline ends. Germline V gives CDR1 MDHEN, CDR2 SYDVKM. The CDR3 DNA is TGTGCCAGCGACGGAGTGAACACTGAAGCTTTCTTT. It yields the protein CASDGVNTEAFF.

V and J are TRBV25-1 and TRBJ1-4; 10 nucleotides line up with TRBD1. Trimming at V came to 4 bases and at J to 4 bases, leaving 0 bases not matched to a gene. The CDR3 contains 14 residues. The germline gives CDR1 MGHDK, CDR2 SYGVNS. The CDR3 loop is CASSGDRGNEKLFF. The CDR3 bases are TGTGCCAGCAGTGGGGACAGGGGTAATGAAAAACTGTTTTTT.

This clone came up a few times. The chain carries TRBV19 and TRBJ2-4; the match to TRBD1 covers 7 bases. Germline V gene sequence: CDR1 LNHDA, CDR2 SQIVND (reference sequence). V trimming: 9 bases; J trimming: 8 bases; junction bases outside the gene matches: 13. The CDR3 loop spans 14 amino acids. CDR3 sequence (DNA): TGTGCCAGCTCGCAAGGGGGCCGTGGGTACATTCAGTACTTC. Encoded protein: CASSQGGRGYIQYF.

The gene calls are TRBV9 and TRBJ1-1, with D unclear. Germline V gene lookup returns CDR1 SGDLS and CDR2 YYNGEE. V was shortened by 2 bases and J by 0 bases, with 8 bases between the two germline ends. CDR3 length: 14 residues. The CDR3 region has the DNA TGTGCCAGCAGCGTCGAGGGCATGAACACTGAAGCTTTCTTT. Protein sequence: CASSVEGMNTEAFF.

This chain's CDR3 is CASRRQVNTEAFF. As DNA, the CDR3 is TGTGCCAGCAGGCGCCAGGTGAACACTGAAGCTTTCTTT. This sequence joins TRBV2 and TRBJ1-1, with D hard to call. CDR1 is SNHLY and CDR2 is FYNNEI in the germline V gene. The V end lost 6 bases, the J end lost 0 bases, and 8 bases lay between the germline ends. The CDR3 sequence is 13 residues long. Complete variable domain (other parts from reference TRBV2 and TRBJ1-1): EPEVTQTPSHQVTQMGQEVILRCVPISNHLYFYWYRQILGQKVEFLVSFYNNEISEKSEIFDDQFSVERPDGSNFTLKIRSTKLEDSAMYFCASRRQVNTEAFFGQGTRLTVV.

The chain combines TRBV7-3 with TRBJ1-1; D perhaps matches TRBD1 (6 bases). The ends were cut back, 4 bases at V and 5 bases at J, with 14 bases in the middle. Germline CDR1 reads SGHTA; CDR2 reads FQGTGA. The CDR3 has 14 amino acids. The CDR3: CASSSQGLGTEAFF. The CDR3 region has the DNA TGTGCCAGCAGCTCTCAGGGGTTAGGGACTGAAGCTTTCTTT.

This sequence joins TRBV5-1 and TRBJ2-5, with D possibly being TRBD1 (6 bases). The V end was cut by 3 bases, the J end by 11 bases, with 17 bases between. This CDR3 is built from 13 residues. The germline V gene encodes CDR1 SGHRS and CDR2 YFSETQ. CDR3 in DNA: TGCGCCAGCAGCTCCGGACAGACGGGTGAGCAGTACTTC. It specifies CASSSGQTGEQYF.

This clone has more than one count but fewer than ten. The genes are TRBV5-1 and TRBJ1-1; 7 bases fit TRBD1. The V segment lost 0 bases and the J segment 1 base; nucleotides outside the gene matches: 6. CDR3 length: 16 residues. Per the germline V gene, CDR1 is SGHRS and CDR2 is YFSETQ. The CDR3 loop is CASSLVSGTANTEAFF. The CDR3 DNA reads TGCGCCAGCAGCTTGGTTTCGGGGACAGCGAACACTGAAGCTTTCTTT.

The rearrangement uses TRBV5-1 and TRBJ1-2; a possible D gene is TRBD1 (5 bases). The CDR3 length is 15 residues. V gave up 5 bases and J gave up 3 bases, with 17 bases separating them. CDR1 and CDR2 from the germline V gene are SGHRS and YFSETQ. In DNA form, the CDR3 reads TGCGCCAGCAGTCCAATGTTCGGGGGGGACTATGGCTACACCTTC. As protein: CASSPMFGGDYGYTF.

V is TRBV6-6 and J is TRBJ1-1, with TRBD1 matching 9 bases. With V trimmed by 6 bases and J by 4 bases, 6 bases remained unmatched. Germline V gene data show CDR1 as MNHNY and CDR2 as SVGAGI (reference sequence). The CDR3 has 14 residues. CDR3 amino acids: CASSQTGGSTEAFF. Here the CDR3 DNA reads TGTGCCAGCAGCCAAACAGGGGGCAGCACTGAAGCTTTCTTT.

This chain links TRBV5-4 with TRBJ2-1; 7 nucleotides align to TRBD2. The CDR3 spans 16 residues. Germline V CDR1 and CDR2: SGHNT, YYREEE (reference sequence). The trim removed 4 bases at V and 4 bases at J, leaving 11 bases unmatched. As DNA, the CDR3 is TGTGCCAGCAGCATCATGCTAGCGGAACTTTACAATGAGCAGTTCTTC. Protein: CASSIMLAELYNEQFF.

The chain links TRBV29-1 to TRBJ1-1; 7 bases match TRBD1. Trimming at V came to 4 bases and at J to 6 bases, leaving 8 bases not matched to a gene. CDR1 is SQVTM and CDR2 is ANQGSEA in the germline V gene. The CDR3 is 13 amino acids. The CDR3 sequence is CSVGQGSGAEAFF. The CDR3 DNA sequence: TGCAGCGTTGGACAGGGTTCTGGCGCTGAAGCTTTCTTT.

The genes are TRBV5-1 and TRBJ2-1, with D unclear. Germline CDR1 SGHRS, CDR2 YFSETQ. Trimming took 0 bases from V and 6 from J, leaving 13 bases between them. The length of the CDR3 is 15 residues. The CDR3 nucleotides read TGCGCCAGCAGCTTGGGTGAAGTAGTTAGCAATGAGCAGTTCTTC. Its protein product is CASSLGEVVSNEQFF.

V usage is TRBV19 and J usage is TRBJ2-7; 15 nucleotides match TRBD2. The CDR3 is 17 amino acids. V trimming: 1 base; J trimming: 5 bases; junction bases outside the gene matches: 6. In germline, CDR1 is LNHDA, CDR2 SQIVND (reference sequence). This chain's CDR3 is CASSIAWGLAGGNEQYF. The CDR3 region has the DNA TGTGCCAGTAGTATAGCCTGGGGACTAGCGGGAGGAAACGAGCAGTACTTC.

The chain joins TRBV4-2 to TRBJ1-4; the D gene is possibly TRBD1 (5 bases). This CDR3 region has 15 residues. V gave up 3 bases and J gave up 0 bases, with 8 bases separating them. Germline V lookup: CDR1 LGHNA, CDR2 YNFKEQ. The CDR3 sequence is CASSHDRATNEKLFF. The CDR3, as DNA: TGTGCCAGCAGCCACGACAGAGCAACTAATGAAAAACTGTTTTTT.